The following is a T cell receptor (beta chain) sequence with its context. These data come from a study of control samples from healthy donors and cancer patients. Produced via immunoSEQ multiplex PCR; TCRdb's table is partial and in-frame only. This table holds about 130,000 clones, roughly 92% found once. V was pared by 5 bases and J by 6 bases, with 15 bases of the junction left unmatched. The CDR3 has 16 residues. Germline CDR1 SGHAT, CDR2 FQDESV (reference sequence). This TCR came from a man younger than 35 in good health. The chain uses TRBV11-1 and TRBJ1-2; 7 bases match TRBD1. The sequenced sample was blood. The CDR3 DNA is TGTGCCAGCAGCCCCAGGGGGGGGCTTGGTCCCGATGGCTACACCTTC. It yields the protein CASSPRGGLGPDGYTF.